Listed here is a single T cell receptor (beta chain). Original processing methods: Reference gene primer amplification in the assay estimated nucleated cell counts. Sequencing used immunoSEQ multiplex PCR; TCRdb keeps in-frame clones, though not all of them. The V and J calls and clone size are taken from that table; D and trimming were inferred from the DNA. The table lists 150,000 to 200,000 clones, roughly 88% of them singletons, with about a tenth in the top ten. The data originate from a study of blood T cell repertoires in COVID-19. Study-level background: Donors in the United States, Italy and Spain gave samples during acute or convalescent COVID-19. Sources were T cells, B-cell-depleted T cells, or PBMCs; the material itself was cDNA or gDNA.

Trimming removed 3 bases at V and 5 bases at J, with 17 bases between. CDR1 and CDR2 from the germline V gene are SGHNT and YYREEE (reference sequence). The CDR3 totals 15 residues. The chain links TRBV5-4 to TRBJ2-5; perhaps TRBD2 as D (6 bases). Sequencing used peripheral blood. This TCR was recovered from a woman of 80 years or more with active or convalescent COVID-19. The CDR3 reads CASSSPGRGRETQYF. The CDR3 DNA sequence: TGTGCCAGCAGCTCACCGGGGCGGGGCCGGGAGACCCAGTACTTC.